This T cell receptor (beta chain) was captured by sequencing in a study of early T cells in non-severe SARS-CoV-2 infection. General observations from the study: VDJdb-based matching was biased toward anti-spike CD8 responses and missed private and CD4 specificities.

TCRdb redid the calling of the 5' RACE reads with MiXCR, one entry per CDR3 protein. The top ten hold 4.5% to 6.5% of the sample, which has some 67,000 distinct CDR3 sequences, roughly an eighth seen once. This clonotype was counted only a few times. Its matching antigen is unknown. The CDR3 loop spans 14 amino acids. Trimming cost V 7 bases and J 5 bases, with 17 bases left between them. Germline CDR1 and CDR2: SGHTA and FQGNSA. This clonotype was sampled from an adult who was a healthcare worker with PCR-confirmed SARS-CoV-2 infection or an uninfected control (not recorded which). The genes are TRBV7-2 and TRBJ2-5; D may be TRBD1 or TRBD2 (5 bases each). Sequenced material: whole blood. CDR3 nucleotide sequence: TGTGCCAGCAACAATTACGGGGCTCGGGAGACCCAGTACTTC. Translation gives CASNNYGARETQYF. The full variable domain, its missing parts supplied by reference TRBV7-2 and TRBJ2-5, is GAGVSQSPSNKVTEKGKDVELRCDPISGHTALYWYRQSLGQGLEFLIYFQGNSAPDKSGLPSDRFSAERTGGSVSTLTIQRTQQEDSAVYLCASNNYGARETQYFGPGTRLLVL.